The 21 T cell receptor beta chains below were found in one sample sequenced in a study of OX40 agonist ivuxolimab in advanced cancers. The data were produced by immunoSEQ multiplex PCR, yet TCRdb's version contains in-frame clones alone and is incomplete. Counted here are 30,000 to 40,000 clones, approximately 89% occurring once; the ten biggest clones make up around 33%. The sequencing used CD4+ or CD8+ T cells sorted from blood, collected in a trial of the OX40 agonist ivuxolimab. The receptors here all came from an adult with an advanced solid tumor such as melanoma, head and neck, liver or kidney cancer.

This clone is labeled as medium-sized. This rearrangement joins TRBV9 to TRBJ2-1; D gene uncertain. Per germline, CDR1 SGDLS and CDR2 YYNGEE. The CDR3 is 17 amino acids. V was shortened by 3 bases and J by 5 bases, with 21 bases between the two germline ends. DNA of the CDR3: TGTGCCAGCAGCGCCGATTCTTTTAGAGATTATAACAATGAGCAGTTCTTC. This sequence encodes CASSADSFRDYNNEQFF.

This chain joins TRBV6-8 and TRBJ2-3; D call uncertain. Germline lookup yields CDR1 MNHGY and CDR2 SAAAGT. V gave up 4 bases and J gave up 11 bases, with 10 bases separating them. The CDR3 runs to 11 residues. The CDR3 DNA sequence: TGTGCCAGCAGTTCGGGTAGGGAGCAGTATTTT. It encodes CASSSGREQYF.

The V call is TRBV5-4, the J call TRBJ2-7, with a tentative D call TRBD2 (6 bases). This CDR3 contains 13 residues. Germline assignment: CDR1 SGHNT and CDR2 YYREEE (reference sequence). V gave up 3 bases and J gave up 0 bases, with 7 bases separating them. The CDR3 DNA follows: TGTGCCAGCAGCTGGGGGGACTCCTACGAGCAGTACTTC. The encoded protein is CASSWGDSYEQYF.

V and J are TRBV27 and TRBJ2-1; D uncertain. Germline CDR1 and CDR2: MNHEY and SMNVEV (reference sequence). The length of the CDR3 is 14 residues. Trimming took off 6 bases at V and 0 bases at J, with 9 bases between the two ends. Written as DNA, the CDR3 is TGTGCCAGCAGCGACGTTAGCTCCTACAATGAGCAGTTCTTC. Amino acids: CASSDVSSYNEQFF.

V gene TRBV9 combines with J gene TRBJ1-2, with 7 bases aligning to TRBD1. The CDR3 is 14 amino acids. Per the germline V gene, CDR1 is SGDLS and CDR2 is YYNGEE. V gave up 0 bases and J gave up 4 bases; unmatched junction bases: 3. CDR3 in amino acids: CASSVASGGYGYTF. In DNA form, the CDR3 reads TGTGCCAGCAGCGTAGCCTCAGGGGGCTATGGCTACACCTTC.

This clone was seen only once. The chain employs TRBV6-5 and TRBJ2-1; tentative D call: TRBD2 (5 bases). From germline, CDR1 is MNHEY and CDR2 SVGAGI. This CDR3 has 13 residues. Between the trimmed V and J ends, which lost 0 bases and 7 bases, there was a span of 7 bases. DNA of the CDR3: TGTGCCAGCAGTTACTCGAGGGTAAATGAGCAGTTCTTC. Protein product: CASSYSRVNEQFF.

The V and J genes are TRBV6-5 and TRBJ2-7; TRBD1 is a possible D gene (6 bases). The CDR3 spans 13 residues. V lost 5 bases, J lost 6 bases, and 14 bases lay in between. Germline V gene sequence: CDR1 MNHEY, CDR2 SVGAGI. The chain's CDR3 is CASSLRGVVEQYF. The CDR3 DNA follows: TGTGCCAGCAGTCTCAGGGGTGTGGTCGAGCAGTACTTC.

The V and J genes are TRBV5-4 and TRBJ1-1; TRBD1 is a possible D gene (5 bases). CDR3 length: 14 residues. The germline V and J ends were trimmed by 2 bases and 7 bases, with 15 bases remaining between them. In germline, CDR1 is SGHNT, CDR2 YYREEE (reference sequence). As DNA, the CDR3 is TGTGCCAGCAGCTTTTCCGGGGCAGAAAATGAAGCTTTCTTT. Its translation: CASSFSGAENEAFF.

The chain has TRBV21-1 and TRBJ2-7; TRBD2, as called in the table, went unchecked against the DNA. TRBV21-1 is termed a pseudogene. This CDR3 region has 13 residues. CDR3 protein: CAGAAGTKNEQYF. The CDR3 bases are TGTGCCGGTGCAGCGGGAACGAAAAACGAGCAGTACTTC.

The table lists this clone with a count of one. J is TRBJ1-5 and V is TRBV6-6; D gene unclear. The CDR3 runs 15 residues. The ends were cut back, 6 bases at V and 0 bases at J, with 12 bases in the middle. Germline V gives CDR1 MNHNY, CDR2 SVGAGI (reference sequence). This CDR3 reads CASSPYSGSNQPQHF. CDR3 coding DNA: TGTGCCAGCAGCCCATACTCAGGTAGCAATCAGCCCCAGCATTTT.

The chain recombines TRBV9 with TRBJ2-5, with 11 bases matching TRBD2. V trimming: 0 bases; J trimming: 5 bases; junction bases outside the gene matches: 3. Per germline, CDR1 SGDLS and CDR2 YYNGEE. This CDR3 comprises 15 residues. CDR3 coding DNA: TGTGCCAGCAGCGTAGCTCGGACTAGCGGGGAGACCCAGTACTTC. Its protein is CASSVARTSGETQYF.

The chain recombines TRBV5-3 with TRBJ1-5; D is ambiguous. TRBV5-3 is noted as an ORF with a role that remains uncertain. The length of the CDR3 is 11 residues. Trimming left V 0 bases short and J 5 bases short, with 0 bases between. The CDR3 here is CARSLDQPQHF. The CDR3 nucleotides read TGTGCCAGAAGCTTGGATCAGCCCCAGCATTTT.

V and J are TRBV13 and TRBJ2-7, with D perhaps matching TRBD2 (5 bases). CDR3 length: 14 amino acids. V was shortened by 3 bases and J by 2 bases, with 11 bases between the two germline ends. Per the germline V gene, CDR1 is PRHDT and CDR2 is FYEKMQ (reference sequence). DNA of the CDR3: TGTGCCAGCAGCTTCCTAGCTTCCGCCTACGAGCAGTACTTC. Encoded protein: CASSFLASAYEQYF.

The J gene is TRBJ2-7, the V gene TRBV19, with 9 bases matching TRBD2. The germline CDR1 and CDR2 sequences are LNHDA and SQIVND (reference sequence). This CDR3 spans 16 amino acids. J gave up 2 bases and V 4 bases, and 9 bases lay outside the gene matches. DNA for the CDR3: TGTGCCAGTAGTAACCCAATTAGCGGGAGAACCTACGAGCAGTACTTC. Translation: CASSNPISGRTYEQYF.

The rearrangement joins TRBV30 to TRBJ2-1; 10 positions agree with TRBD2. This CDR3 spans 14 amino acids. The ends lost 5 bases at V and 8 bases at J; junction bases unmatched: 9. CDR1 is GTSNPN and CDR2 is SVGIG in the germline V gene (reference sequence). CDR3 DNA sequence: TGTGCCTGGGCTAGCGGGAGAGGCGTTGATGAGCAGTTCTTC. Translation gives CAWASGRGVDEQFF.

The chain couples TRBV10-2 to TRBJ2-7; D is undetermined. The germline CDR1 and CDR2 sequences are WSHSY and SAAADI. Trimming removed 4 bases from V and 2 bases from J, with 6 bases in between. CDR3 size: 12 residues. This chain's CDR3 is CASSVSAYEQYF. For the CDR3, the DNA is TGCGCCAGCAGTGTCTCTGCCTACGAGCAGTACTTC.

The chain carries TRBV7-9 and TRBJ2-3, with 11 bases aligning to TRBD2. The CDR3 sequence is 17 residues long. Germline V gene sequence: CDR1 SEHNR, CDR2 FQNEAQ (reference sequence). J lost 5 bases, V lost 5 bases, and 12 bases had no gene match. The CDR3 bases are TGTGCCAGCAGCCCCCAATTAGCGGGGGGGCCCCTAGATACGCAGTATTTT. Residues: CASSPQLAGGPLDTQYF.

V is TRBV15 and J is TRBJ2-5; 8 nucleotides agree with TRBD2. The DNA end favors TRBJ2-7, so the J call may be wrong. Germline CDR1 reads LNHNV; CDR2 reads YYDKDF (reference sequence). This CDR3 comprises 15 residues. The CDR3 bases are TGTGCCACCAGCGCAGACCGCGGGGGGTTCTACGAGCAGTACTTC. Protein sequence: CATSADRGGFYEQYF.

V and J are TRBV27 and TRBJ2-7; no clear D. Germline CDR1 and CDR2: MNHEY and SMNVEV (reference sequence). V was shortened by 0 bases and J by 0 bases, with 15 bases between the two germline ends. The CDR3 consists of 17 residues. The CDR3 DNA reads TGTGCCAGCAGTTTATCGCCATTATTCGAAAGCTCCTACGAGCAGTACTTC. It yields the protein CASSLSPLFESSYEQYF.

This rearrangement joins TRBV13 to TRBJ2-5; 13 nucleotides agree with TRBD2. Germline V gives CDR1 PRHDT, CDR2 FYEKMQ (reference sequence). J lost 4 bases, V lost 0 bases, and 8 bases had no gene match. The CDR3 covers 18 residues. The CDR3 DNA sequence: TGTGCCAGCAGCTTAGGGCTCTCAACTAGCGGGGGGGGAGAGACCCAGTACTTC. As protein: CASSLGLSTSGGGETQYF.

This clone is categorized as medium-sized. The rearrangement links TRBV15 to TRBJ1-1, with D possibly matching TRBD1 (6 bases). Trimming left V 3 bases short and J 7 bases short, with 12 bases between. This CDR3 comprises 13 residues. CDR1 and CDR2 (germline): LNHNV, YYDKDF (reference sequence). CDR3 nucleotide sequence: TGTGCCACCAGCAGCGGGGGCAGCCTTGAAGCTTTCTTT. Its protein is CATSSGGSLEAFF. Full variable domain (remainder filled in from reference TRBV15 and TRBJ1-1): DAMVIQNPRYQVTQFGKPVTLSCSQTLNHNVMYWYQQKSSQAPKLLFHYYDKDFNNEADTPDNFQSRRPNTSFCFLDIRSPGLGDTAMYLCATSSGGSLEAFFGQGTRLTVV.